The 28 T cell receptor beta chains given below trace back to one sample, sequenced in a study of circulating CD8 cells and anti-PD-1 response in melanoma (dated by TCRdb to 2020 to 2021). Four subsets defined by PD-1 and/or TIGIT were sorted from live CD3+CD8+TCRalphabeta+ cells on a BD FACSAria II cell sorter. This sample was sequenced with a NextSeq 500. The QIAseq Immune Repertoire RNA Library Kit, Human TCR Panel was used to prepare TCR libraries from about 15 ng of total RNA. TCRdb applied fastp at Q25 and MiXCR to the public reads, then kept only in-frame beta chains. A single entry per CDR3 protein holds the most common genes and DNA from its merged rows. The sample profile shows about 200 distinct CDR3 sequences; under 15% of them were found once. The top ten clonotypes cover 45% to 65% of the sample. The sample in question was CD8+ T cells from PBMCs, obtained at baseline or after one month of anti-PD-1 therapy (not recorded which). The receptors stem from a human donor with melanoma.

By share, this clonotype counts as hyperexpanded. V and J are TRBV29-1 and TRBJ2-1; D uncertain. In germline, CDR1 is SQVTM, CDR2 ANQGSEA. The CDR3 totals 11 residues. The germline V and J ends were trimmed by 5 bases and 7 bases, with 9 bases remaining between them. In nucleotides, the CDR3 is TGCAGCGTTCCCACATGGAATGAGCAGTTCTTC. It encodes CSVPTWNEQFF.

V and J are TRBV28 and TRBJ2-1, with TRBD2 identical over 7 bases. V was clipped by 6 bases and J by 4 bases; unmatched bases: 3. The length of the CDR3 is 13 residues. Germline CDR1 is MDHEN and CDR2 is SYDVKM. The CDR3 loop is CASSPGGYNEQFF. The CDR3 DNA is TGTGCCAGCAGCCCCGGGGGGTACAATGAGCAGTTCTTC.

This clonotype is categorized as medium-sized. A read error may be the cause here, since a much bigger clone is one base away. The chain couples TRBV19 to TRBJ2-2; 8 bases are shared with TRBD2. This CDR3 has 16 amino acids. Germline V lookup: CDR1 LNHDA, CDR2 SQIVND (reference sequence). This CDR3 reads CASGIASGSRTGELFF. In nucleotides, the CDR3 is TGTGCCAGTGGTATAGCCAGCGGGAGTCGGACCGGGGAGCTGTTTTTT.

This clonotype is large (0.1 to 1%) in the sample. The V and J genes are TRBV19 and TRBJ2-3, with 13 bases lining up with TRBD2. V dropped 5 bases and J dropped 8; count of bases not matched to a gene: 10. The CDR3 extends over 16 amino acids. CDR1 LNHDA and CDR2 SQIVND come from the germline V gene (reference sequence). The CDR3 nucleotides read TGTGCCAGTAGTGATCGACTAGCGGGAGGCGAGAGTACGCAGTATTTT. It translates to CASSDRLAGGESTQYF.

Judged by abundance, this clonotype is large. The chain combines TRBV5-1 with TRBJ2-5; TRBD1 matches 7 bases. The CDR3 runs to 15 residues. Germline V gene lookup returns CDR1 SGHRS and CDR2 YFSETQ. The V gene end was trimmed by 4 bases and the J gene end by 2 bases; junction bases not matched to a gene: 8. The CDR3 sequence: CASSIAWDSQETQYF. In DNA, the CDR3 is TGCGCCAGCAGCATCGCATGGGACAGTCAAGAGACCCAGTACTTC.

This clonotype ranks as hyperexpanded. The rearrangement joins TRBV14 to TRBJ2-5, with D unresolved. The CDR3 runs 14 residues. The germline gives CDR1 SGHDN, CDR2 FVKESK. V lost 1 base and J 5 bases, leaving 11 bases between the germline ends. The CDR3 DNA reads as TGTGCCAGCAGCCAAGTCGGCGTGGGGGAGACCCAGTACTTC. Protein sequence: CASSQVGVGETQYF.

In this sample, this clonotype is large. CDR3 sequence: CASSSEGQAEDEQFF. The CDR3, as DNA: TGTGCCAGCAGCTCAGAGGGACAGGCGGAGGATGAGCAGTTCTTC. The chain uses TRBV9 and TRBJ2-1; the match to TRBD1 covers 8 bases. This CDR3 spans 15 amino acids. The V gene end was trimmed by 4 bases and the J gene end by 8 bases; junction bases not matched to a gene: 11. Germline values: CDR1 SGDLS, CDR2 YYNGEE.

This clonotype is labeled large. The rearrangement joins TRBV2 to TRBJ2-2; 9 bases fit TRBD1. J gave up 0 bases and V 6 bases, and 5 bases lay outside the gene matches. The CDR3 extends over 16 amino acids. Germline V gene lookup returns CDR1 SNHLY and CDR2 FYNNEI. CDR3 nucleotide sequence: TGTGCCAGCAGCCATGGGGACAGGGCGAACACCGGGGAGCTGTTTTTT. It codes for CASSHGDRANTGELFF.

This clonotype ranks as large. V usage is TRBV29-1 and J usage is TRBJ2-2, with D perhaps matching TRBD1 (6 bases). Germline V gene lookup returns CDR1 SQVTM and CDR2 ANQGSEA. Trimming pared 5 bases from V and 1 base from J, leaving 20 bases between. The CDR3 has 17 amino acids. CDR3 in DNA: TGCAGCGTTTCCGGGACAAAACTTACCTTGAACACCGGGGAGCTGTTTTTT. It yields the protein CSVSGTKLTLNTGELFF.

This chain connects TRBV28 to TRBJ2-7; D perhaps matches TRBD2 (6 bases). The CDR3 length is 14 residues. Germline V gene lookup returns CDR1 MDHEN and CDR2 SYDVKM. V dropped 6 bases and J dropped 6 bases, with 18 bases sitting between them. The CDR3 region has the DNA TGTGCCAGCAGCCCCGGGACTGCCCGCTGCGAGCAGTACTTC. Its protein product is CASSPGTARCEQYF. The full variable domain, rest sourced from reference TRBV28 and TRBJ2-7, is DVKVTQSSRYLVKRTGEKVFLECVQDMDHENMFWYRQDPGLGLRLIYFSYDVKMKEKGDIPEGYSVSREKKERFSLILESASTNQTSMYLCASSPGTARCEQYFGPGTRLTVT.

By share of the sample, this clonotype is large (0.1 to 1%). V usage is TRBV28 and J usage is TRBJ2-7; D gene ambiguous. Germline loops: CDR1 MDHEN, CDR2 SYDVKM. CDR3 length equals 13 residues. Trimming took off 5 bases at V and 3 bases at J, with 11 bases between the two ends. For the CDR3, the DNA is TGTGCCAGCAGTCCGTCCGTTCTCTACGAGCAGTACTTC. This sequence encodes CASSPSVLYEQYF.

By frequency in the sample, this clonotype is large. CDR3 bases: TGTGCCAGTAGCATGACAGGGTTTGAGCAGTTCTTC. Protein sequence: CASSMTGFEQFF. The chain is built from TRBV19 and TRBJ2-1, with 7 bases lining up with TRBD1. The ends lost 6 bases at V and 9 bases at J; junction bases unmatched: 5. The V gene's germline CDR1 is LNHDA and CDR2 SQIVND (reference sequence). The CDR3 has 12 residues.

In this sample, this clonotype is large. The chain is built from TRBV18 and TRBJ2-7; tentative D call: TRBD1 (6 bases). CDR1 is KGHSH and CDR2 is LQKENI in the germline V gene. The CDR3 totals 19 residues. V was pared by 4 bases and J by 3 bases, with 28 bases between. CDR3 nucleotide sequence: TGTGCCAGCTCACTCGACAGGAAAAGGGGTACGTTCTTGAACTACGAGCAGTACTTC. It yields the protein CASSLDRKRGTFLNYEQYF.

V gene TRBV19 combines with J gene TRBJ2-7; D assignment may be TRBD1 or TRBD2 (5 bases each). V dropped 5 bases and J dropped 2 bases, with 19 bases sitting between them. This CDR3 is built from 16 residues. Germline V gives CDR1 LNHDA, CDR2 SQIVND (reference sequence). CDR3 bases: TGTGCCAGTAGTGGGGGTCAGCGCCGGAGGACCTACGAGCAGTACTTC. Translating gives CASSGGQRRRTYEQYF.

Relative to its sample, this clonotype is medium-sized. This chain links TRBV6-6 with TRBJ2-3; 13 bases agree with TRBD2. The junction had 1 base not matched to a gene; V was cut back by 2 bases and J by 2 bases. The CDR3 loop spans 16 amino acids. Germline V lookup: CDR1 MNHNY, CDR2 SVGAGI (reference sequence). CDR3 sequence (DNA): TGTGCCAGCAGTTACGGGACTAGCGGGGCCACAGATACGCAGTATTTT. Encoded protein: CASSYGTSGATDTQYF.

This clonotype is labeled as hyperexpanded. The chain has TRBV19 and TRBJ2-2, with TRBD2 matching 8 bases. The germline gives CDR1 LNHDA, CDR2 SQIVND (reference sequence). V shed 5 bases, J shed 6 bases, and the junction held 11 bases outside the gene matches. The CDR3 runs to 16 residues. The CDR3 nucleotides read TGTGCCAGTAGTCCAGCGGGGGAGATGAATGCCGGGGAGCTGTTTTTT. It translates to CASSPAGEMNAGELFF.

This clonotype is deemed medium-sized (0.01 to 0.1%). The chain carries TRBV15 and TRBJ2-2; D is unclear. V was shortened by 0 bases and J by 5 bases, with 4 bases between the two germline ends. Germline V lookup: CDR1 LNHNV, CDR2 YYDKDF (reference sequence). This CDR3 region has 13 residues. CDR3: CATSRDETGELFF. Here the CDR3 DNA reads TGTGCCACCAGCAGAGACGAAACCGGGGAGCTGTTTTTT. Variable domain in full (rest from reference TRBV15 and TRBJ2-2): DAMVIQNPRYQVTQFGKPVTLSCSQTLNHNVMYWYQQKSSQAPKLLFHYYDKDFNNEADTPDNFQSRRPNTSFCFLDIRSPGLGDTAMYLCATSRDETGELFFGEGSRLTVL.

This clonotype is hyperexpanded (1% or more). This rearrangement joins TRBV25-1 to TRBJ2-5, with a tentative D call TRBD2 (5 bases). The CDR3 extends over 13 amino acids. The germline gives CDR1 MGHDK, CDR2 SYGVNS. Trimming shortened V by 6 bases and J by 5 bases, and 13 bases separated the two germline ends. The CDR3 sequence is CASRAARKETQYF. DNA of the CDR3: TGTGCCAGCAGAGCGGCACGGAAGGAGACCCAGTACTTC.

In this sample, this clonotype is large. The V gene is TRBV7-2, the J gene TRBJ2-7; 7 nucleotides align to TRBD2. Germline V lookup: CDR1 SGHTA, CDR2 FQGNSA. After removal of 5 bases from V and 3 bases from J, the junction contained 7 bases not matched to a gene. The CDR3 is made up of 14 amino acids. The DNA of the CDR3 is TGTGCCAGCAGCCGCTCTAGCGGAAACTACGAGCAGTACTTC. Its translation: CASSRSSGNYEQYF.

The CDR3 nucleotides read TGTGCCAGCAGAGGACAGCAAGAGACCCAGTACTTC. Translated, it gives CASRGQQETQYF. J is TRBJ2-5 and V is TRBV27; D possibly corresponds to TRBD1 (6 bases). Deletions cut 6 bases from V and 2 bases from J, with 7 bases between. The CDR3 consists of 12 residues. Germline assignment: CDR1 MNHEY and CDR2 SMNVEV (reference sequence).

By its share, this clonotype is large. The CDR3, as DNA: TGTGCCAGCAGAACCGGGACTAGCGGGAGCTCCTACGAGCAGTACTTC. Encoded protein: CASRTGTSGSSYEQYF. This chain uses TRBV21-1 with TRBJ2-7; TRBD2, the D gene given by the table, was not confirmed from the DNA. TRBV21-1 is shown as a pseudogene. The CDR3 is 16 residues long.

This clonotype is judged large. V usage is TRBV7-3 and J usage is TRBJ1-1; the D is unclear. The CDR3 runs to 11 residues. Per the germline V gene, CDR1 is SGHTA and CDR2 is FQGTGA. Deletions cut 9 bases from V and 3 bases from J, with 8 bases between. This CDR3 is CARAPHTEAFF. In DNA, the CDR3 is TGTGCCAGGGCTCCTCACACTGAAGCTTTCTTT. The full variable domain, in which reference TRBV7-3 and TRBJ1-1 provide the parts outside the CDR3, is GAGVSQTPSNKVTEKGKYVELRCDPISGHTALYWYRQSLGQGPEFLIYFQGTGAADDSGLPNDRFFAVRPEGSVSTLKIQRTERGDSAVYLCARAPHTEAFFGQGTRLTVV.

This clonotype was observed a few times. Relative to the germline gene, one junction end is altered; a read error may explain this. The chain employs TRBV20-1 and TRBJ2-1; the D gene is possibly TRBD2 (6 bases). The CDR3 spans 15 residues. Germline lookup yields CDR1 DFQATT and CDR2 SNEGSKA (reference sequence). CDR3 bases: TGCAGTGCAAGAGACCGGGACTCCTACTACAATGAGCAGTTCTTC. Protein: CSARDRDSYYNEQFF.

With regard to this clonotype: This may stem from a read error, because a much larger clone lies one nucleotide away. V usage is TRBV5-6 and J usage is TRBJ2-5; 11 bases agree with TRBD2. There are 16 residues in the CDR3. The V gene's germline CDR1 is SGHDT and CDR2 YYEEEE. CDR3 DNA sequence: TGTGCCTGCAGCTCACCCCTAGCGGGAGGAGATGAGACCCAGTACTTC. Amino acids: CACSSPLAGGDETQYF.

The CDR3 loop reads CASSLIGGDEQYF. The CDR3 nucleotides are TGTGCCAGCAGTCTGATCGGGGGGGACGAGCAGTACTTC. The rearrangement joins TRBV28 to TRBJ2-7, with 8 bases matching TRBD2. The germline V gene encodes CDR1 MDHEN and CDR2 SYDVKM. The CDR3 has 13 amino acids. The junction had 5 bases not matched to a gene; V was cut back by 5 bases and J by 5 bases.

This clonotype is categorized as medium-sized. V is TRBV20-1 and J is TRBJ2-7, with 7 bases identical to TRBD1. The CDR3 is made up of 15 amino acids. Germline-derived CDR1 and CDR2 are DFQATT and SNEGSKA (reference sequence). The V segment lost 0 bases and the J segment 1 base; nucleotides outside the gene matches: 6. CDR3 DNA: TGCAGTGCTAGAGATTGGGACAGTTTTTCCTACGAGCAGTACTTC. Amino acid sequence: CSARDWDSFSYEQYF.

Comments on this clonotype: The junction departs from germline at one end; a sequencing error may be responsible. The rearrangement joins TRBV6-6 to TRBJ2-7; the match to TRBD1 covers 8 bases. This CDR3 spans 12 amino acids. From germline, CDR1 is MNHNY and CDR2 SVGAGI (reference sequence). The CDR3 loop reads CASSGQGHDQYF. CDR3 nucleotides: TGTGCCAGCAGCGGACAGGGCCACGACCAGTACTTC.

This clonotype is judged large. V gene TRBV20-1 combines with J gene TRBJ2-5; no definite D call. The V and J ends lost 3 bases and 5 bases respectively, with 10 bases between them. Germline CDR1 is DFQATT and CDR2 is SNEGSKA (reference sequence). The CDR3 consists of 12 residues. CDR3 sequence reads: CSASPPAETQYF. CDR3 nucleotide sequence: TGCAGTGCTAGCCCCCCTGCTGAGACCCAGTACTTC.